The 29 T cell receptor beta chains listed next were all sequenced from one sample in a study of naive and memory T cell subsets. Both TRBC1 and TRBC2 were covered by a beta constant-region primer of two equimolar oligonucleotides. Each CDR3 protein gets one entry after TCRdb re-called the UMI-ligation and nested PCR reads with MiXCR. The data contain some 150,000 distinct CDR3 sequences, over 15% of them singletons. Sequenced material: naive CD4+ T cells from blood. The receptors come from a human donor in good health.

The V and J genes are TRBV7-9 and TRBJ2-5; 7 bases fit TRBD1. Per germline, CDR1 SEHNR and CDR2 FQNEAQ (reference sequence). The CDR3 contains 13 residues. Trimming took 3 bases from V and 9 from J; bases not matched to a gene: 7. CDR3 DNA sequence: TGTGCCAGCAGCTTTACAGGGGCAGCTCCCCAGTACTTC. Protein sequence: CASSFTGAAPQYF.

This clonotype has only a few counts. V is TRBV5-1 and J is TRBJ2-1; TRBD2 is a possible D gene (5 bases). This CDR3 region has 14 residues. Per the germline V gene, CDR1 is SGHRS and CDR2 is YFSETQ. V lost 4 bases and J lost 9, with 17 bases in between. The CDR3 loop is CASSPERGSGEQFF. The CDR3 bases are TGCGCCAGCAGCCCCGAACGAGGGTCGGGTGAGCAGTTCTTC.

This clonotype was recorded a few times. The J gene is TRBJ2-2, the V gene TRBV20-1; D possibly uses TRBD1 or TRBD2 (5 bases each). The CDR3 contains 15 residues. Trimming cost V 6 bases and J 4 bases, with 18 bases left between them. Germline-derived CDR1 and CDR2 are DFQATT and SNEGSKA (reference sequence). The CDR3, as DNA: TGCAGTGCAGATACCGGGACGACAACCACCGGGGAGCTGTTTTTT. Its protein product is CSADTGTTTTGELFF.

This clonotype was seen at least ten times. The gene calls are TRBV6-5 and TRBJ2-5; a possible D gene is TRBD2 (5 bases). Germline loops: CDR1 MNHEY, CDR2 SVGAGI. Trimming removed 5 bases at V and 4 bases at J, with 11 bases between. This CDR3 is built from 13 residues. As DNA, the CDR3 is TGTGCCAGCAGTAGAGGAGGTGGAGAGACCCAGTACTTC. This sequence encodes CASSRGGGETQYF.

This sequence joins TRBV10-3 and TRBJ2-1; tentatively, D is TRBD1 (5 bases). The CDR3 totals 14 residues. Germline-derived CDR1 and CDR2 are ENHRY and SYGVKD. V dropped 6 bases and J dropped 4 bases, with 13 bases sitting between them. The CDR3 sequence: CAIRGLDGYNEQFF. CDR3 DNA sequence: TGTGCCATCAGGGGGCTGGATGGATACAATGAGCAGTTCTTC.

The V and J genes are TRBV10-3 and TRBJ1-1, with 10 bases fitting TRBD1. The CDR3 consists of 15 residues. The trim removed 5 bases at V and 7 bases at J, leaving 10 bases unmatched. Germline V gene lookup returns CDR1 ENHRY and CDR2 SYGVKD. The chain's CDR3 is CAISPGTGAPHEAFF. The CDR3 DNA reads TGTGCCATCAGTCCCGGGACAGGGGCCCCACATGAAGCTTTCTTT.

This rearrangement joins TRBV7-3 to TRBJ2-1; TRBD1 aligns across 9 bases. The germline V gene has CDR1 SGHTA and CDR2 FQGTGA. The ends lost 5 bases at V and 9 bases at J; junction bases unmatched: 8. The CDR3 consists of 14 residues. The CDR3 region is CASSHRQGEGEQFF. The CDR3 region has the DNA TGTGCCAGCAGCCATCGACAGGGGGAAGGTGAGCAGTTCTTC.

This chain connects TRBV20-1 to TRBJ2-1, with TRBD2 matching over 15 bases. Per the germline V gene, CDR1 is DFQATT and CDR2 is SNEGSKA (reference sequence). V shed 1 base and J 0 bases; nucleotides not matched to a gene: 7. The CDR3 sequence is 19 residues long. The CDR3 DNA follows: TGCAGTGCTAGAGCGGGACTAGCGGGAGGTGGATTCTCCTACAATGAGCAGTTCTTC. Protein product: CSARAGLAGGGFSYNEQFF.

This clonotype was seen a handful of times. This chain connects TRBV3-1 to TRBJ2-7; weak D call: TRBD2 (5 bases). Germline loops: CDR1 LGHDT, CDR2 YNNKEL (reference sequence). The ends were cut back, 4 bases at V and 1 base at J, with 11 bases in the middle. This CDR3 spans 14 amino acids. The CDR3 DNA reads as TGTGCCAGCAGCCTTAGGGAGCGATCCTACGAGCAGTACTTC. As protein: CASSLRERSYEQYF.

V usage is TRBV10-3 and J usage is TRBJ1-3, with TRBD1 matching over 9 bases. The CDR3 loop spans 16 amino acids. Germline trimming cut 4 bases from V and 3 bases from J; bases unmatched to any gene: 7. The germline V gene has CDR1 ENHRY and CDR2 SYGVKD. In DNA form, the CDR3 reads TGTGCCATCAGTGGAGGACAGGGGCGAAGTGGAAACACCATATATTTT. This sequence encodes CAISGGQGRSGNTIYF.

The V call is TRBV9, the J call TRBJ2-3, with 13 nucleotides matching TRBD2. CDR1 SGDLS and CDR2 YYNGEE come from the germline V gene. V trimming: 0 bases; J trimming: 4 bases; junction bases outside the gene matches: 14. The length of the CDR3 is 20 residues. The CDR3 sequence: CASSVGLGSGTSGTSDTQYF. CDR3 coding DNA: TGTGCCAGCAGCGTAGGGCTCGGTTCGGGGACTAGCGGGACCTCAGATACGCAGTATTTT.

The chain combines TRBV2 with TRBJ2-1; D ambiguous. Germline V lookup: CDR1 SNHLY, CDR2 FYNNEI. CDR3 size: 16 residues. V was pared by 1 base and J by 2 bases, with 12 bases between. The CDR3, as DNA: TGTGCCAGCAGTGAAGTGGTTAGAAAAACCTACAATGAGCAGTTCTTC. Amino acid sequence: CASSEVVRKTYNEQFF.

V and J are TRBV7-9 and TRBJ2-2, with TRBD1 identical over 8 bases. This CDR3 region has 15 residues. Germline V gene lookup returns CDR1 SEHNR and CDR2 FQNEAQ (reference sequence). V trimming: 11 bases; J trimming: 2 bases; junction bases outside the gene matches: 10. CDR3 sequence: CAGGGQAVNTGELFF. The CDR3 bases are TGTGCCGGTGGGGGACAGGCTGTCAACACCGGGGAGCTGTTTTTT.

This clonotype was seen only a few times. V gene TRBV7-9 combines with J gene TRBJ2-1, with 12 bases that match TRBD2. V gave up 5 bases and J gave up 2 bases; unmatched junction bases: 1. The CDR3 has 15 residues. Germline-derived CDR1 and CDR2 are SEHNR and FQNEAQ (reference sequence). CDR3 sequence: CASSGTSGPYNEQFF. CDR3 DNA: TGTGCCAGCAGCGGGACTAGCGGGCCCTACAATGAGCAGTTCTTC.

This chain uses TRBV5-1 with TRBJ2-5; 10 bases agree with TRBD1. Germline-derived CDR1 and CDR2 are SGHRS and YFSETQ. Trimming cost V 0 bases and J 3 bases; bases outside gene matches: 8. The CDR3 has 17 residues. CDR3 sequence reads: CASSLGGDRGTKETQYF. Here the CDR3 DNA reads TGCGCCAGCAGCTTGGGAGGGGACAGGGGAACCAAAGAGACCCAGTACTTC.

This clonotype has more than one count but fewer than ten. The chain has TRBV20-1 and TRBJ2-1; 13 positions agree with TRBD2. This CDR3 is built from 14 residues. V was clipped by 5 bases and J by 8 bases; unmatched bases: 6. Germline CDR1 reads DFQATT; CDR2 reads SNEGSKA (reference sequence). For the CDR3, the DNA is TGCAGTGCTCAGGGACTAGCGGGAAGGGATGAGCAGTTCTTC. Its protein product is CSAQGLAGRDEQFF.

Many counts were recorded for this clonotype. The rearrangement uses TRBV2 and TRBJ1-4, with TRBD1 matching 9 bases. Germline V CDR1 and CDR2: SNHLY, FYNNEI. J lost 5 bases, V lost 6 bases, and 4 bases had no gene match. The CDR3 is made up of 14 amino acids. The CDR3 reads CASRRGQGNEKLFF. Here the CDR3 DNA reads TGTGCCAGCAGGCGGGGACAGGGAAATGAAAAACTGTTTTTT.

This clonotype was detected a few times. This chain connects TRBV18 to TRBJ2-2; 7 bases are a match to TRBD2. Germline V CDR1 and CDR2: KGHSH, LQKENI. The CDR3 loop spans 16 amino acids. V shed 4 bases and J 2 bases; nucleotides not matched to a gene: 7. The CDR3 loop is CASSRRLAANTGELFF. CDR3 in DNA: TGTGCCAGCTCACGAAGACTAGCAGCAAACACCGGGGAGCTGTTTTTT.

The chain links TRBV10-3 to TRBJ2-1; 8 nucleotides align to TRBD1. This CDR3 has 17 amino acids. The germline CDR1 and CDR2 sequences are ENHRY and SYGVKD. The junction had 15 bases not matched to a gene; V was cut back by 3 bases and J by 8 bases. The CDR3 region is CAISEGRGGTGRDEQFF. CDR3 DNA: TGTGCCATCAGTGAAGGACGGGGCGGGACAGGTCGAGATGAGCAGTTCTTC.

Ten or more counts support this clonotype. J is TRBJ2-6 and V is TRBV29-1; D not resolved. Germline assignment: CDR1 SQVTM and CDR2 ANQGSEA. The CDR3 spans 14 residues. V lost 6 bases to trimming and J lost 1 base, with 10 bases between them. In DNA form, the CDR3 reads TGCAGCGTAGACGGTGGATCTGGGGCCAACGTCCTGACTTTC. Translation gives CSVDGGSGANVLTF. Together with reference TRBV29-1 and TRBJ2-6, the CDR3 gives the full variable domain: SAVISQKPSRDICQRGTSLTIQCQVDSQVTMMFWYRQQPGQSLTLIATANQGSEATYESGFVIDKFPISRPNLTFSTLTVSNMSPEDSSIYLCSVDGGSGANVLTFGAGSRLTVL.

V and J are TRBV10-3 and TRBJ2-7, with TRBD2 identical over 8 bases. V lost 8 bases, J lost 5 bases, and 8 bases stayed unmatched. Looked up from germline, CDR1 is ENHRY and CDR2 is SYGVKD. The CDR3 consists of 13 residues. The CDR3 DNA sequence: TGTGCCATCCGTGGGACTAGGTCCGACGAGCAGTACTTC. This codes for CAIRGTRSDEQYF.

The genes are TRBV7-2 and TRBJ1-1, with TRBD1 as a possible D gene (5 bases). Per germline, CDR1 SGHTA and CDR2 FQGNSA. The CDR3 is 15 amino acids. Trimming shortened V by 4 bases and J by 0 bases, and 12 bases separated the two germline ends. CDR3: CASSSSRDLNTEAFF. CDR3 nucleotide sequence: TGTGCCAGCAGCTCCTCCAGGGACCTGAACACTGAAGCTTTCTTT.

The chain employs TRBV5-1 and TRBJ1-3; D is unclear. V was trimmed by 0 bases and J by 0 bases, leaving 7 bases between them. CDR3 length: 15 amino acids. The germline V gene has CDR1 SGHRS and CDR2 YFSETQ. CDR3 protein: CASSLDYDSGNTIYF. The CDR3 bases are TGCGCCAGCAGCTTGGACTATGACTCTGGAAACACCATATATTTT.

This clonotype came up a few times. The chain links TRBV12-3 or TRBV12-4 to TRBJ2-7; TRBD2 agrees at 12 bases. J gave up 0 bases and V 2 bases, and 2 bases lay outside the gene matches. This CDR3 has 16 amino acids. The CDR3 DNA reads TGTGCCAGCAGTTTAAGGACTAGCGGGACCTCCTACGAGCAGTACTTC. This sequence encodes CASSLRTSGTSYEQYF.

The V call is TRBV10-2, the J call TRBJ1-2; D not resolved. The CDR3 sequence is 13 residues long. V gave up 4 bases and J gave up 3 bases, with 9 bases separating them. CDR1 is WSHSY, CDR2 SAAADI, per germline. CDR3 nucleotides: TGCGCCAGCAGTGGGCCGGGAGACTATGGCTACACCTTC. Translating gives CASSGPGDYGYTF.

J is TRBJ2-3 and V is TRBV7-9; D possibly uses TRBD1 or TRBD2 (5 bases each). Looked up from germline, CDR1 is SEHNR and CDR2 is FQNEAQ (reference sequence). The CDR3 covers 15 residues. Trimming cost V 5 bases and J 5 bases, with 17 bases left between them. In DNA, the CDR3 is TGTGCCAGCAGCCGTCCGGGACCTCAAGTAGATACGCAGTATTTT. This translates into CASSRPGPQVDTQYF.

Only a few counts were recorded for this clonotype. This sequence joins TRBV4-2 and TRBJ2-5; 8 nucleotides agree with TRBD2. The CDR3 length is 16 residues. Germline CDR1 reads LGHNA; CDR2 reads YNFKEQ. J gave up 2 bases and V 0 bases, and 5 bases lay outside the gene matches. DNA for the CDR3: TGTGCCAGCAGCCAAGAAAGGGCTAGCGGGCAAGAGACCCAGTACTTC. It is translated as CASSQERASGQETQYF.

The table lists this clonotype with a few counts. This chain joins TRBV3-1 and TRBJ2-2; D is uncertain. V was trimmed by 1 base and J by 2 bases, leaving 8 bases between them. From germline, CDR1 is LGHDT and CDR2 YNNKEL (reference sequence). There are 15 residues in the CDR3. The CDR3 protein is CASSQAGPNTGELFF. The CDR3 bases are TGTGCCAGCAGCCAAGCTGGGCCTAACACCGGGGAGCTGTTTTTT.

The table lists this clonotype with a few counts. This chain uses TRBV12-3 or TRBV12-4 with TRBJ2-1, with 7 bases that match TRBD2. The CDR3 is made up of 15 amino acids. J was trimmed by 0 bases and V by 6 bases; bases with no gene match: 5. CDR3 protein: CASRSLANSYNEQFF. In DNA, the CDR3 is TGTGCCAGCAGGTCACTAGCGAACTCCTACAATGAGCAGTTCTTC.